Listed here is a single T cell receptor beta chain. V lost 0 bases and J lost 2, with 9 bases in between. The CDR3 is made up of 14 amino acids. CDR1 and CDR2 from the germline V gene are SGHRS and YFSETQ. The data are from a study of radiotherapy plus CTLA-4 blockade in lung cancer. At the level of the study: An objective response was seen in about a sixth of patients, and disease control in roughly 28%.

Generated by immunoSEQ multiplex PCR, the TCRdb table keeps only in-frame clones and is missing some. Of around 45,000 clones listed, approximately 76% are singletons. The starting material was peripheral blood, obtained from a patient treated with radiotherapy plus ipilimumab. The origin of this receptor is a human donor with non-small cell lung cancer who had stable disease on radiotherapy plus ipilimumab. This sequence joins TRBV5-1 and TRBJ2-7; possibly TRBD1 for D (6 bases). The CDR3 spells CASSLVTGPYEQYF. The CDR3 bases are TGCGCCAGCAGCTTGGTCACAGGGCCCTACGAGCAGTACTTC.